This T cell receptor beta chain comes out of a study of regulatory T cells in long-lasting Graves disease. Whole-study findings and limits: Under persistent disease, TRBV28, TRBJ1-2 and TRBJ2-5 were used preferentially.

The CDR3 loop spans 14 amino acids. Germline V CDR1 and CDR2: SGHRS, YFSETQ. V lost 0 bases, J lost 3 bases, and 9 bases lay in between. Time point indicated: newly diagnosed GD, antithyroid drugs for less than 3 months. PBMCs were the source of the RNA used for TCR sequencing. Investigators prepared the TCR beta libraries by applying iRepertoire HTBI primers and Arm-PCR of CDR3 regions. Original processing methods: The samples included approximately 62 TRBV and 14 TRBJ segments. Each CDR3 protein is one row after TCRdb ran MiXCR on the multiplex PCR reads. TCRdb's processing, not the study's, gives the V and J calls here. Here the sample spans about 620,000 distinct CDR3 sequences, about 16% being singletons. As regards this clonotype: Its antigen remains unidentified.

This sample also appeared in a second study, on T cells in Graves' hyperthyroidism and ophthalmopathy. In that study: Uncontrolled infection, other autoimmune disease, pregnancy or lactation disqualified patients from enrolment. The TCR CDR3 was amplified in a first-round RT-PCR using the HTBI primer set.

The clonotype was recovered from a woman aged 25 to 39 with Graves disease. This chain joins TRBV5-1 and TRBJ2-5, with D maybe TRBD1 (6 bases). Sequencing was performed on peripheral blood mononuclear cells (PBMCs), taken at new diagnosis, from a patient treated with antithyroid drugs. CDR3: CASSLAGVKETQYF. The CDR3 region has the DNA TGCGCCAGCAGCTTGGCAGGGGTAAAAGAGACCCAGTACTTC.